This T cell receptor (beta chain) was profiled in a study of shared clonotypes between healthy human individuals. The data were produced by immunoSEQ multiplex PCR, yet TCRdb's version contains in-frame clones alone and is incomplete. Among about 2 million clones listed, 90% to 95% were seen once. The ends lost 6 bases at V and 8 bases at J; junction bases unmatched: 11. Germline V gene lookup returns CDR1 LNHDA and CDR2 SQIVND (reference sequence). The CDR3 length is 14 residues. The clonotype was recovered from a man aged 18 to 30 in good health. The chain joins TRBV19 to TRBJ1-2, with 8 positions matching TRBD1. Material: naive CD4+ T cells sorted from blood. Documented subset: CD45RA+ positively selected. This CDR3 reads CASSPQDRVSGYTF. CDR3 nucleotide sequence: TGTGCCAGTAGCCCCCAGGACAGGGTATCCGGCTACACCTTC.